This TCR beta chain is from a study of shared clonotypes between healthy human individuals. V lost 6 bases and J 1 base, leaving 15 bases between the germline ends. The CDR3 has 14 amino acids. Germline values: CDR1 GTSNPN, CDR2 SVGIG (reference sequence). Here immunoSEQ multiplex PCR was the method, and the copy in TCRdb shows in-frame clones only, minus some. The table has millions of clones, 95% seen once. Sequences were obtained from naive CD4+ T cells sorted from blood. As for subset: CD45RA+ positively selected. The sequence came from a man between 18 and 29 years old in good health. The chain carries TRBV30 and TRBJ1-2; D may be TRBD1 (6 bases). CDR3 DNA sequence: TGTGCCTGCGCCGTGACAGGTGGTAACTATGGCTACACCTTC. It specifies CACAVTGGNYGYTF.